Reported below is one TCR beta chain. The antigen is undetermined. The length of the CDR3 is 15 residues. V was cut by 3 bases and J by 3 bases, with 15 bases left in between. Germline loops: CDR1 SGDLS, CDR2 YYNGEE. Data came from immunoSEQ multiplex PCR; TCRdb stores just in-frame clones and leaves some out. The table includes roughly 500,000 clones, roughly 89% detected once. These data originate in a study of Ad26.COV2.S vaccination and SARS-CoV-2 variants. The study, taken as a whole, reports: Spike-specific TCR breadth in vaccine recipients exceeded that seen in placebo recipients. Recipients of either vaccine or placebo displayed similar breadth of non-spike TCRs.

Stated treatment: about 20 received Ad26.COV2.S at low or high dose, single or two shots; 5 received placebo; per-sample allocation not given. Samples were taken on day 63 after the first vaccine or placebo injection. An adult donor aged 18-55 years was enrolled in Boston. The specimen comprised peripheral blood, sampled in a trial of Ad26.COV2.S vaccine versus placebo. The chain combines TRBV9 with TRBJ1-1, with D unclear. This TCR was sampled from a person between 18 and 65 years old who received the Ad26.COV2.S COVID-19 vaccine or a placebo. The CDR3 region has the DNA TGTGCCAGCAGCGCCGACCCAGGATTATACACTGAAGCTTTCTTT. Translation: CASSADPGLYTEAFF. The whole variable domain, remainder taken from reference TRBV9 and TRBJ1-1, is DSGVTQTPKHLITATGQRVTLRCSPRSGDLSVYWYQQSLDQGLQFLIQYYNGEERAKGNILERFSAQQFPDLHSELNLSSLELGDSALYFCASSADPGLYTEAFFGQGTRLTVV.